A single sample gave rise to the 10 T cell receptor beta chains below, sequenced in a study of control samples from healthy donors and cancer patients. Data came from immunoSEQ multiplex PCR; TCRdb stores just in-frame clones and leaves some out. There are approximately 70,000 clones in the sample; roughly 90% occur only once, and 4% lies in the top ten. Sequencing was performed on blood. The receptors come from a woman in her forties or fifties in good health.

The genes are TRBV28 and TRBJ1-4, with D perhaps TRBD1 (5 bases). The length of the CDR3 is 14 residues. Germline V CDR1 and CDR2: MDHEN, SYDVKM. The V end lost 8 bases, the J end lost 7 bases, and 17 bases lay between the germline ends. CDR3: CASRERGRSEKLFF. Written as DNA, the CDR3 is TGTGCCAGCCGGGAGCGGGGGAGGAGTGAAAAACTGTTTTTT.

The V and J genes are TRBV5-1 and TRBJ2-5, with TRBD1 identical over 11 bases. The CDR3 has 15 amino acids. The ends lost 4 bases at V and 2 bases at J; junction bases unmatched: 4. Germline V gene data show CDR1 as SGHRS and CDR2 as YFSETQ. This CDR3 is CASSLGQGEQETQYF. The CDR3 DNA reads TGCGCCAGCAGCCTGGGACAGGGGGAGCAAGAGACCCAGTACTTC.

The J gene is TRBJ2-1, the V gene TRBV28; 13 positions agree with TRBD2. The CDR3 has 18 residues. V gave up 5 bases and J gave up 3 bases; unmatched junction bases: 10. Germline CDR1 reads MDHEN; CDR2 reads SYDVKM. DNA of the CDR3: TGTGCCAGCAGTCCCGGACTAGCGGGAGATTGGGTCTACAATGAGCAGTTCTTC. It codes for CASSPGLAGDWVYNEQFF.

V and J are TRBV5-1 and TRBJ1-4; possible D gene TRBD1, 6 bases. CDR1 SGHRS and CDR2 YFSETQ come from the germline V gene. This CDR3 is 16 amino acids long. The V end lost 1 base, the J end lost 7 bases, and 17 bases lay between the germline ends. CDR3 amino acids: CASSLFRQGRGEKLFF. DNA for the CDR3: TGCGCCAGCAGCTTGTTTCGTCAGGGGCGGGGTGAAAAACTGTTTTTT.

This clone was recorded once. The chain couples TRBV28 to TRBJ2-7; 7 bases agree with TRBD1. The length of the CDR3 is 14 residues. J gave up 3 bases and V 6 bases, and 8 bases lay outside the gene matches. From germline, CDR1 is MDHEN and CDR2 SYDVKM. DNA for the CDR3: TGTGCCAGCAGCCCCCCCGGGACAGTCTACGAGCAGTACTTC. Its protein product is CASSPPGTVYEQYF.

CDR3 in DNA: TGTGCCAGCACCCAGGGACTAGCGGAGGCCTACGAGCAGTACTTC. Amino acid sequence: CASTQGLAEAYEQYF. The chain couples TRBV7-2 to TRBJ2-7, with 11 positions matching TRBD2. CDR3 size: 15 residues. CDR1 SGHTA and CDR2 FQGNSA come from the germline V gene. The V and J ends lost 7 bases and 2 bases, in that order; junction bases with no gene match: 7.

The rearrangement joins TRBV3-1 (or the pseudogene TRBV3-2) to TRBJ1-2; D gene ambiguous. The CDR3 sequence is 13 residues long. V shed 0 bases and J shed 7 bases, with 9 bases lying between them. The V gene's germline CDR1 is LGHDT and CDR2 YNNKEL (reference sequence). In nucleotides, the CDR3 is TGTGCCAGCAGCCAAGAAAGGGTTCGTGGCTACACCTTC. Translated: CASSQERVRGYTF.

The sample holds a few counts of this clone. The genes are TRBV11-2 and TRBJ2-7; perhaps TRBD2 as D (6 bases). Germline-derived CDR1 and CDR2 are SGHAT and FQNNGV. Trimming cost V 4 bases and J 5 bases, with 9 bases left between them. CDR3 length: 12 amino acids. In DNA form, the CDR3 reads TGTGCCAGCAGCTCCGCGGGAAACGAGCAGTACTTC. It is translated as CASSSAGNEQYF.

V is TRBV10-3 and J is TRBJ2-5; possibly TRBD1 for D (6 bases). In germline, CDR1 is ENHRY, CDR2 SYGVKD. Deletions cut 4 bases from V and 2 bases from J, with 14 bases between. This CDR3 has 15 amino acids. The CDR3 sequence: CAISAPGHSQETQYF. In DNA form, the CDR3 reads TGTGCCATCAGTGCTCCGGGACATTCTCAAGAGACCCAGTACTTC.

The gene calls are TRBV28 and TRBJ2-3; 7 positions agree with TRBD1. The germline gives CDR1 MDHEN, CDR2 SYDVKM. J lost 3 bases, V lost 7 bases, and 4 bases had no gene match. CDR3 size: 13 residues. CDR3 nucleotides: TGTGCCAGCACCAGACAGGGAACAGATACGCAGTATTTT. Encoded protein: CASTRQGTDTQYF.